This TCR beta chain originates from a study of T cells in localized non-small cell lung cancer (TCRdb year 2020). Describing the broader study: The study examined T cell repertoires in roughly 240 patients with early-stage NSCLC and compared tumors with uninvolved tumor-adjacent lungs. All 250 or so NSCLC patients in the cohort were treatment-naive and had localized lung tumors that were resected. A mean age of around 66 years was recorded for the NSCLC patients, of whom some 130 were male and about 100 were female.

Two independent pathologists confirmed that the uninvolved adjacent lung, which was taken at least 2 cm from the tumor margin, was free of atypia. At diagnosis, peripheral blood, uninvolved tumor-adjacent lung and tumor were collected and stored as a combination of fresh-frozen and FFPE material. Of note for this clone: Its antigen is not yet known. No per-base quality is available; no much larger clone lies one base away.

The immunoSEQ Assay was used to sequence TCR beta CDR3 regions from DNA. The study's processing was this. To compute T cell density, TCR beta template counts were normalized to usable DNA, which was estimated by amplifying housekeeping genes. Using the preseqR package, richness was estimated by extrapolating to 120,000 templates for tissue samples and 400,000 templates for PBMC samples. Clonality was calculated as one minus Pielou's evenness. Differential abundance testing on productive amino-acid clonotypes, with a minimum total count of 5 and an alpha of 0.1, was used to identify tissue-enriched TCRs. The Jaccard Index and the Morisita Overlap Index were used to quantify repertoire overlap between compartments. GLIPH grouped TCR beta CDR3s together with public tetramer-defined viral CDR3s, and a viral motif had to include at least three viral sequences and show V-gene enrichment. In TCRdb, the immuneACCESS table is reduced to in-frame sequences with V and J assigned. These tables do not hold every clone; where another copy was compared, an unresolved V gene accounts for under half, and the others remain unexplained. V and J calls and clone size are given by that table; D and trimming were obtained from the DNA. The sample data list about 1,900 clones, and 30% to 45% of these were observed just once. 9% of the sample lies in the top ten.

General conclusions and limits of the study: Higher T cell density in blood was associated with longer overall survival, whereas higher clonality in adjacent lung was associated with shorter survival. Because multi-region tumor sequencing was not done, intratumor heterogeneity could not be ruled out. Uninvolved tumor-adjacent lung showed the highest T cell clonality, higher than tumor, which suggests more focused antigenic responses in the uninvolved tumor-adjacent lung. Since the design was exploratory, TCR variables were selected using unadjusted p-values with no false-discovery rate correction. A median of roughly 60 of the top 100 tumor clones were detected in paired uninvolved adjacent lung, and around 30 of these tumor clones were also found among the top 100 clones of the paired uninvolved adjacent lung.

From a lookup of the germline V gene, CDR1 and CDR2 are KGHSH and LQKENI. V drops 4 bases and J drops 0 bases, leaving 9 bases in between. Counted from cysteine to phenylalanine, this CDR3 has 14 amino acids. The sequence is cut down to CDR3 DNA, 42 bases in frame from base 1. The TCR originated in a female donor over 55 with stage II squamous cell lung carcinoma. This sequence uses TRBV18 and TRBJ1-2; a confident D gene designation cannot be given. The sample here was normal lung tissue next to the tumor, taken before any cancer treatment. The CDR3 here reads CASSQLLANYGYTF. The bases read TGTGCCAGCTCACAGTTATTAGCTAACTATGGCTACACCTTC. The reference TRBV18 and TRBJ1-2 proteins fill in what lies around the CDR3, so the full variable domain reads NAGVMQNPRHLVRRRGQEARLRCSPMKGHSHVYWYRQLPEEGLKFMVYLQKENIIDESGMPKERFSAEFPKEGPSILRIQQVVRGDSAAYFCASSQLLANYGYTFGSGTRLTVV.